Listed below are T cell receptor beta chains from one sample, sequenced in a study of tumor-infiltrating lymphocytes in primary liver carcinoma. TCRdb re-called the multiplex PCR reads through MiXCR, storing one row per CDR3 protein. The table lists 300,000 to 400,000 distinct CDR3 sequences, 55% to 65% of them singletons, with 9% in the top ten. Sequenced material: peripheral blood. These TCRs come from a man in his forties with primary liver carcinoma and hepatitis B virus infection. Each CDR3 is given with its conserved first and last residue. The order of the fields is CDR3 protein, CDR3 DNA, D gene, clone size, V gene, J gene. The D gene is left open where the match is weak. Not all rows give a size; the values are once, few, many and, for expanded clones, a class.

CDR3 protein: CASSLSGRGSGVNILTF
CDR3 DNA: TGTGCCAGCAGCTTATCCGGCAGGGGCTCTGGGGTCAACATCCTGACTTTC
D gene: -
clone size: -
V gene: TRBV11-2
J gene: TRBJ2-6

CDR3 protein: CASSWGGMADSYNEQFF
CDR3 DNA: TGTGCCAGCAGCTGGGGCGGAATGGCAGACTCCTACAATGAGCAGTTCTTC
D gene: -
clone size: once
V gene: TRBV5-5
J gene: TRBJ2-1

CDR3 protein: CASSTGQGYTEAFF
CDR3 DNA: TGTGCCAGCAGCACGGGACAGGGGTACACTGAAGCTTTCTTT
D gene: TRBD1
clone size: few
V gene: TRBV5-4
J gene: TRBJ1-1

CDR3 protein: CATSGLAGVSTQYF
CDR3 DNA: TGTGCCACCTCGGGACTAGCGGGAGTTTCAACGCAGTATTTT
D gene: TRBD2
clone size: -
V gene: TRBV10-3
J gene: TRBJ2-3

CDR3 protein: CASSLGGLSQYNEQFF
CDR3 DNA: TGCGCCAGCAGCTTGGGGGGACTCTCCCAATACAATGAGCAGTTCTTC
D gene: -
clone size: many
V gene: TRBV5-1
J gene: TRBJ2-1

CDR3 protein: CAVSESQVNTEAFF
CDR3 DNA: TGTGCCGTCAGTGAATCACAGGTGAACACTGAAGCTTTCTTT
D gene: -
clone size: -
V gene: TRBV10-3
J gene: TRBJ1-1

CDR3 protein: CASSSQLTFIRGWRNTEAFF
CDR3 DNA: TGTGCCAGCAGTTCCCAGCTTACCTTCATCAGGGGGTGGAGGAACACTGAAGCTTTCTTT
D gene: TRBD1
clone size: -
V gene: TRBV6-5
J gene: TRBJ1-1

CDR3 protein: CASSFTYERLNEQFF
CDR3 DNA: TGCGCCAGCAGCTTTACTTACGAGCGTCTCAATGAGCAGTTCTTC
D gene: -
clone size: many
V gene: TRBV5-1
J gene: TRBJ2-1

CDR3 protein: CASRPVTGYNEQFF
CDR3 DNA: TGTGCCAGCAGGCCCGTGACAGGGTACAATGAGCAGTTCTTC
D gene: TRBD1
clone size: once
V gene: TRBV5-6
J gene: TRBJ2-1

CDR3 protein: CASGGQGGQPQHF
CDR3 DNA: TGTGCCAGCGGGGGACAGGGAGGGCAGCCCCAGCATTTT
D gene: TRBD1
clone size: many
V gene: TRBV6-1
J gene: TRBJ1-5

CDR3 protein: CASSHLAGTFYGYTF
CDR3 DNA: TGTGCCAGCAGTCACCTGGCCGGGACCTTCTATGGCTACACCTTC
D gene: -
clone size: few
V gene: TRBV28
J gene: TRBJ1-2

CDR3 protein: CASSQGSGLGSEKLFF
CDR3 DNA: TGTGCCAGCAGCCAAGGGTCGGGGCTCGGTAGTGAAAAACTGTTTTTT
D gene: -
clone size: -
V gene: TRBV14
J gene: TRBJ1-4

CDR3 protein: CASSYRGPLENEQFF
CDR3 DNA: TGTGCCAGCAGTTACCGCGGGCCGTTAGAGAATGAGCAGTTCTTC
D gene: -
clone size: -
V gene: TRBV6-5
J gene: TRBJ2-1